This TCR beta chain was recorded in a study of blood T cell repertoires in COVID-19 (dated by TCRdb to the early 2020s). A note on the overall study: Samples covering the acute and convalescent phases of COVID-19 were provided by collaborators in the United States, Italy and Spain. Samples were obtained from the ongoing ImmuneRACE study (first 160 participants) and from approximately 1,200 subjects provided by 6 global collaborators. The repertoires were released in a freely available public database intended as a resource for research on the immune response to SARS-CoV-2. Nearly every sample came with metadata listing a de-identified subject ID, COVID-19 status, age in years and sex. The material from the prospective study consisted of cDNA or gDNA derived from T cells, B-cell-depleted T cells, or PBMCs. HLA class I and class II types, where available, came from metadata supplied by the sample provider rather than from assay-based typing. The dataset comprised deeply sampled blood TCRbeta repertoires from subjects exposed to, actively infected with, or recovered from COVID-19.

Each collaborating institution followed its own protocols to collect whole blood in K2EDTA tubes. For TCRbeta analysis, collaborator samples were shipped as frozen whole blood, as isolated PBMCs, or as DNA extracted from either sample type. TCRbeta CDR3 regions were amplified from genomic DNA using the immunoSEQ Assay, a bias-controlled multiplex PCR. The original methods were these. The number of nucleated cells in each sample was estimated by amplification of reference gene primers within the assay. Sequence reads were collapsed and filtered to measure the absolute abundance of every unique TCRbeta CDR3 rearrangement. For each sample, productive Simpson clonality was calculated by taking the square root of Simpson's diversity index across productive rearrangements. TCRdb limited this immuneACCESS table to in-frame rearrangements with V and J called. A share of clones is missing; checked studies link under half to unresolved V genes, and the rest is unexplained. V, J and clone size derive from that table, while D and trimming were established from the DNA sequence. Here the sample has approximately 190,000 clones; roughly four fifths occur a single time. Clones ranked in the top ten supply under 7.5% of the sample.

The CDR3 has 18 amino acids, counting the end cysteine and phenylalanine. The read is trimmed to its CDR3 DNA, 54 bases read in frame from base 1. Taken from the germline V gene, the CDR1 and CDR2 loops are SGHTA and FQGNSA. The junction carries 19 bases between V and J, which are trimmed by 4 bases and 0 bases respectively. What the work shows at the level of the full study, not this receptor alone: How much clinical and demographic metadata was included differed by source and by participant, and the metadata was provided uncurated.

As to this clone: Its antigen is currently not known. Base qualities are not at hand, and no much larger clone is one base apart.

The receptor comes from a woman aged 35 to 49 with acute or convalescent COVID-19. The sequencing input was peripheral blood. Recombination connected TRBV7-2 to TRBJ2-1; no D gene call is confident. The CDR3 reads as follows: CASSSRTSRPYSYNEQFF. The sequenced DNA is TGTGCCAGCAGCTCTCGCACATCCAGGCCATACTCCTACAATGAGCAGTTCTTC. The entire variable domain, with the stretches around the CDR3 drawn from the reference TRBV7-2 and TRBJ2-1 proteins, is GAGVSQSPSNKVTEKGKDVELRCDPISGHTALYWYRQSLGQGLEFLIYFQGNSAPDKSGLPSDRFSAERTGGSVSTLTIQRTQQEDSAVYLCASSSRTSRPYSYNEQFFGPGTRLTVL.